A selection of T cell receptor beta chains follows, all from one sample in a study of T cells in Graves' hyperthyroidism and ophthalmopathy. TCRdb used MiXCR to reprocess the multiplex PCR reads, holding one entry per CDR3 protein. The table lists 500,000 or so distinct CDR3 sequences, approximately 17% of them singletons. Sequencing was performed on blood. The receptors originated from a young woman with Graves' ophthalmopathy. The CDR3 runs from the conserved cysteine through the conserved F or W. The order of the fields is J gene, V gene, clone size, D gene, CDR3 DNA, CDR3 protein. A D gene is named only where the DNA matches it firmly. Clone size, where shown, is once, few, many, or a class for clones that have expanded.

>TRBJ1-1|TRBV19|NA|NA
TGTGCCAGTAGTATCATAGCGATAGGCACTGAAGCTTTCTTT
CASSIIAIGTEAFF
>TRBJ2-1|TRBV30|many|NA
TGTGCCTGGAGTACGGACTCCTACAATGAGCAGTTCTTC
CAWSTDSYNEQFF
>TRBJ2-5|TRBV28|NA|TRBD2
TGTACCAGCCCCCCCTCTAGCGGGAGATCACAAGAGACCCAGTACTTC
CTSPPSSGRSQETQYF
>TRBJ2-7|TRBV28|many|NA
TGTGCCAGCAGTTACTCCGGGGGCTCCTACGAGCAGTACTTC
CASSYSGGSYEQYF
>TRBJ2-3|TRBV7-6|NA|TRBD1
TGTGCCAGCAGTTCCTATGCTACAGGGGGTGATACGCAGTATTTT
CASSSYATGGDTQYF
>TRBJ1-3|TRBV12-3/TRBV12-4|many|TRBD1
TGTGCCAGCACCAGGGACAGGTCTTATGGAAACACCATATATTTT
CASTRDRSYGNTIYF
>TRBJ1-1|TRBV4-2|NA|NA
TGTGCCAGCAGCCAGGGAGGACATGGAGGCACTGAAGCTTTCTTT
CASSQGGHGGTEAFF
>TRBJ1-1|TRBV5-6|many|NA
TGTGCCAGCAGCTTTCTTCTTGACAGGTCTGAAGCTTTCTTT
CASSFLLDRSEAFF
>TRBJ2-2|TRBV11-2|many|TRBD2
TGTGCCAGCAGCTGGGAGGGGACGCACGCCGGGGAGCTGTTTTTT
CASSWEGTHAGELFF
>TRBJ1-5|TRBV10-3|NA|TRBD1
TGTGCCATCAGTGTAGGGGGCGGGAACAATCAGCCCCAGCATTTT
CAISVGGGNNQPQHF
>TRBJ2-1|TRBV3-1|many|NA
TGTGCCAGCAGCCAAGATACTGTTACGAGTTTTAATGAGCAGTTCTTC
CASSQDTVTSFNEQFF
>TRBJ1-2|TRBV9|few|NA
TGTGCCAGCAGCGTAGCCGGGGATGACTATGGCTACACCTTC
CASSVAGDDYGYTF
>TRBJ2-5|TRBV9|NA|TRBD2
TGTGCCAGCAGCGCTAGCGGGGGGGAGACCCAGTACTTC
CASSASGGETQYF
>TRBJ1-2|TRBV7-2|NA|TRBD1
TGTGCCAGCAGCCCCACAGGGGTCGCAGCGTTCTATGACTACACCTTC
CASSPTGVAAFYDYTF
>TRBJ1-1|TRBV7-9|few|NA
TGTGCCAGCAGCTTACGCTCGGTGCGAGGGAACACTGAAGCTTTATTT
CASSLRSVRGNTEALF
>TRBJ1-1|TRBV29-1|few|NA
TGCAGCGTTGAAAGGATCATGAACACTGAAGCTTTCTTT
CSVERIMNTEAFF
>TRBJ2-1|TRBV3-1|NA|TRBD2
TGTGCCAGCAGCCAAGATCCGCCCCATCTAGCGGGCCCCTACAATGAGCAGTTCTTC
CASSQDPPHLAGPYNEQFF
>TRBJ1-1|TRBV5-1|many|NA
TGCGCCAGCAGCTTGGGAGGGACGGAGATGAACACTGAAGCTTTCTTT
CASSLGGTEMNTEAFF
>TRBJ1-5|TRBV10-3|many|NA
TGTGCCATCAGTGAGTCGGGGTTCAATCAGCCCCAGCATTTT
CAISESGFNQPQHF
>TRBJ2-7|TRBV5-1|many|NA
TGCGCCAGCAGCTTGGGGGGAGTGGGCTCCTACGAGCAGTACTTC
CASSLGGVGSYEQYF
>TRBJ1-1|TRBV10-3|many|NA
TGTGCCATCAGATCCGGGACAGAAGCTTTCTTT
CAIRSGTEAFF
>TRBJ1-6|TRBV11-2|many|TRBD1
TGTGCCAGCAGCACTTGGCTCCGGAAGGACAGGCAAGATTCACCCCTCCACTTT
CASSTWLRKDRQDSPLHF
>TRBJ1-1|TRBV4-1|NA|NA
TGCGCCAGCAGCCAAGATTCGGGGGGGGCTTTCTTT
CASSQDSGGAFF
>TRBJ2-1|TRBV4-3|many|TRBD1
TGCGCCAGCAGCCAAGATGGGACAGGGGGGTACAATGAGCAGTTCTTC
CASSQDGTGGYNEQFF
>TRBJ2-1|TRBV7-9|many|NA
TGTGCCAGCAGCTTGACCGCATTCCGCGACAATGAGCAGTTCTTC
CASSLTAFRDNEQFF
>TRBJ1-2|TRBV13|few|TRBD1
TGTGCCAGCAGCTTAGTGGGACAGCCTAACTATGGCTACACCTTC
CASSLVGQPNYGYTF
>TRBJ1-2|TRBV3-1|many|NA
TGTGCCAGCAGCCAAGATACGGCATCCTATGGCTACACCTTC
CASSQDTASYGYTF
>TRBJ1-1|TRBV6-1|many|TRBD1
TGTGCCAGCACCGGTAAACAGGGGGCGACTAATGAAGCTTTCTTT
CASTGKQGATNEAFF
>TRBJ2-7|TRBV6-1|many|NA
TGTGCCAGCAGTCCTCGCCCAGGACGGAACTACGAGCAGTACTTC
CASSPRPGRNYEQYF
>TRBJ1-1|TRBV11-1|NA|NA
TGTGCCAGCAGCTTATATGGCAGGAGGGGGTGGACTGAAGCTTTCTTT
CASSLYGRRGWTEAFF
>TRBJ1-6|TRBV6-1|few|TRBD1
TGTGCCAGCAGTCGGAAGGACAGGGTCAATAATTCACCCCTCCACTTT
CASSRKDRVNNSPLHF